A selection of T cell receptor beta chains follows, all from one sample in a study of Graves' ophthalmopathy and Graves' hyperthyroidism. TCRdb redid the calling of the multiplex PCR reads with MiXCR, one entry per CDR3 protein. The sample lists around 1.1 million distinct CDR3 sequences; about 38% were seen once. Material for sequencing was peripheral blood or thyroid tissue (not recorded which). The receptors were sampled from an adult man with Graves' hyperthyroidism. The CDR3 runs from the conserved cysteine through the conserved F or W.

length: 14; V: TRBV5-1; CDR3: CASRPDRGVYEQYF
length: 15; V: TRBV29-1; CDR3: CSVEGLAVDSYEQYF
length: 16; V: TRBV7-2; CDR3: CASSWRVSGMVYEQYF
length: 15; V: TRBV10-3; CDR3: CAINDRGHSGNTIYF
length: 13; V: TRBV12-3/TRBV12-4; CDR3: CASSLRAHQPQHF
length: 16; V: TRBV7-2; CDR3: CASSPRLAGVPYEQYF
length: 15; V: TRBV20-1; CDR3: CSASRREGRGGELFF
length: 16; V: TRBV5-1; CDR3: CASSLALGGGSYEQYF
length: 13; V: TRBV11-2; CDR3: CASSPIQTYEQYF
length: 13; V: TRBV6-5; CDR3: CASNDPNQETQYF
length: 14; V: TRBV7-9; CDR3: CASSSRTDAYEQYF
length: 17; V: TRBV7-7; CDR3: CASSFGSSGVYTGELFF
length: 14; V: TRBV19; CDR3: CASRLGGSNQPQHF
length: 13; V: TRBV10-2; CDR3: CASSSDGYNEQFF
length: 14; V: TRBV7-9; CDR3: CASSPKGETGELFF
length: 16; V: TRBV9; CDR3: CASSVAGPDSGNTIYF
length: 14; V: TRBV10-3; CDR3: CAISAGGPNTEAFF
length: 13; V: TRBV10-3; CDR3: CAISAGTGVEQYF
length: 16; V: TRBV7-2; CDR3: CASSPRTSGHQETRYF
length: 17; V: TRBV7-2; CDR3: CASSLVGQGVYSYEQYF
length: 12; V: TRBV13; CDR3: CASSRWDVEQYF
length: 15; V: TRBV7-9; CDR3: CASSSQGPGSYEQYF
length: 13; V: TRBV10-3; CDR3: CAISEGLRETQYF
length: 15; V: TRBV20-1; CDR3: CSARLAGTGANVLTF
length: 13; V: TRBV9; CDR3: CASSKRTQETQYF
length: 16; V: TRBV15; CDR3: CATSREGGTGTYEQYF
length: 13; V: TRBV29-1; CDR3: CSVQGTANSPLHF
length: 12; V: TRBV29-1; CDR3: CSFSSGTYEQYF
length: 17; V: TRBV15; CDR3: CATSPERTAAYRQPQHF
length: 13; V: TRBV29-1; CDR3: CSAWARETGELFF
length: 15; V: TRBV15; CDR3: CATSRAPGGASGYTF
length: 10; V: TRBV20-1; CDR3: CSARDHEQYF
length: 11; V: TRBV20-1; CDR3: CSASGRAEAFF
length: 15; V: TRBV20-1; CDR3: CSASWAGRNTGELFF